These T cell receptor beta chains were read from a single sample in a study of blood T cell repertoires in COVID-19. Data came from immunoSEQ multiplex PCR; TCRdb stores just in-frame clones and leaves some out. This table holds more than 200,000 clones, around 90% found once. Source material: peripheral blood. These receptors were collected from a human donor in a cohort sampled during active COVID-19. Each CDR3 is given with its conserved first and last residue. Fields, in order: clone size, D gene, J gene, CDR3 length, V gene, CDR3 DNA, CDR3 protein. A D gene is named only where the DNA matches it firmly. Clone size appears in some rows only: once, few, many, or a class for an expanded clone.

.,.,TRBJ2-7,13,TRBV6-2/TRBV6-3,TGTGCCAGCAGCCGGGGGCGTACCCACGAGCAGTACTTC,CASSRGRTHEQYF
.,.,TRBJ2-1,14,TRBV19,TGTGCCAGTCTCAAAAGGGGCAACTACAATGAGCAGTTCTTC,CASLKRGNYNEQFF
.,.,TRBJ1-2,12,TRBV12-3/TRBV12-4,TGTGCCAGCAGTTTCCCCGCGGGAGGCTACACCTTC,CASSFPAGGYTF
once,.,TRBJ1-2,14,TRBV11-2,TGTGCCAGCAGCTCAAGCGGGGCCCCCTATGGCTACACCTTC,CASSSSGAPYGYTF
.,TRBD1,TRBJ1-4,16,TRBV14,TGTGCCAGCAGCCAAGTCCGGGACAGGGGGCTCCGGGAACTGTTTTTT,CASSQVRDRGLRELFF
.,TRBD2,TRBJ2-5,15,TRBV11-1,TGTGCCAGCAGCTATCTAGCGGGAGAGGGAGAGACCCAGTACTTC,CASSYLAGEGETQYF
once,.,TRBJ1-2,12,TRBV7-9,TGTGCAAATGGAGGGGTTGAGTATGGCTACACCTTC,CANGGVEYGYTF
.,TRBD1,TRBJ2-2,15,TRBV7-2,TGTGCCAGCAGCTTCGACAGGGGGAGCACCGGGGAGCTGTTTTTT,CASSFDRGSTGELFF
.,.,TRBJ2-1,13,TRBV12-3/TRBV12-4,TGTGCCAGCACCATCCCGGGGGACAATGAGCAGTTCTTC,CASTIPGDNEQFF
.,TRBD1,TRBJ1-1,17,TRBV4-3,TGCGCCAGCAGCCAAGTGCAATTCCCAGGGGGCCACACTGAAGCTTTCTTT,CASSQVQFPGGHTEAFF
few,TRBD2,TRBJ2-7,15,TRBV5-6,TGTGCCAGCAGCCGACTAGCGGGGGGGCTTGATGAGCAGTACTTC,CASSRLAGGLDEQYF
.,TRBD1,TRBJ2-7,17,TRBV15,TGTGCCACCAGCAGAGACCTACAGGGGGTCAGCTCCTACGAGCAGTACTTC,CATSRDLQGVSSYEQYF
.,.,TRBJ2-7,13,TRBV19,TGTGCCAGTGCCCGGGACAACATATACGAGCAGTACTTC,CASARDNIYEQYF
.,TRBD2,TRBJ2-1,15,TRBV28,TGTGCCAGCAGTTTATTAGCGGGAGCTGGCAATGAGCAGTTCTTC,CASSLLAGAGNEQFF
.,TRBD1,TRBJ1-5,14,TRBV6-5,TGTGCCAGTAGGCGGGGACAGGGCAATCAGCCCCAGCATTTT,CASRRGQGNQPQHF
.,TRBD2,TRBJ2-1,19,TRBV19,TGTGCCAGTAGCGGGACTAGCGGTCCCTACGGAGTCGCCTACAATGAGCAGTTCTTC,CASSGTSGPYGVAYNEQFF
.,TRBD1,TRBJ1-3,14,TRBV5-6,TGTGCCAGCGGAGAACAGGGGTTTGGAAACACCATATATTTT,CASGEQGFGNTIYF
.,.,TRBJ1-5,20,TRBV19,TGTGCCAGTAGTATAGATCTAGCCGAGCCAATAATTTATAGCAATCAGCCCCAGCATTTT,CASSIDLAEPIIYSNQPQHF
.,TRBD2,TRBJ2-7,14,TRBV27,TGTGCCAGCAGTTTAGGGCGGGGGGCCTACGAGCAGTACTTC,CASSLGRGAYEQYF